This T cell receptor beta chain was identified in a study of T cell responses to AZD1222 COVID-19 vaccine. The assay was immunoSEQ multiplex PCR, and TCRdb's table has in-frame clones only and misses some. Of fewer than 200,000 clones detected, around 90% appear once; the ten largest clones hold 9.5% to 13%. From germline, CDR1 is SGHDN and CDR2 FVKESK. This CDR3 region has 14 residues. Trimming stripped 0 bases from V and 4 bases from J, with 7 bases between. This TCR was recovered from an adult who received the AZD1222 COVID-19 vaccine. The sample in question was peripheral blood, obtained 28 days after the second AZD1222 dose. This chain uses TRBV14 with TRBJ2-1, with D possibly matching TRBD1 (6 bases). The DNA for the CDR3 is TGTGCCAGCAGCCAAGACAGGGGTTACAATGAGCAGTTCTTC. It specifies CASSQDRGYNEQFF.